One and the same sample provided the 28 T cell receptor beta chains below, sequenced in a study of OX40 agonist ivuxolimab in advanced cancers. The library was built by means of the immunoSEQ multiplex PCR assay. TCRdb mirrors the immuneACCESS table, restricted to in-frame sequences. Some clones are absent from its copies; in checked studies, under half trace to an unresolved V gene, and the reason for the others is unknown. The sample table contains about 72,000 clones; only one count was recorded for 87% of them. The ten largest clones add up to under 1.5% of the sample. The specimen comprised CD4+ or CD8+ T cells sorted from blood, sampled in a trial of the OX40 agonist ivuxolimab. The receptors come from an adult with an advanced solid tumor such as melanoma, head and neck, liver or kidney cancer.

This clone was counted between two and nine times. This chain joins TRBV7-6 and TRBJ1-1, with D possibly matching TRBD1 (6 bases). Trimming took 0 bases from V and 3 from J, leaving 11 bases between them. CDR1 and CDR2 (germline): SGHVS, FNYEAQ. The CDR3 covers 15 residues. The CDR3 DNA follows: TGTGCCAGCAGCTTAGCCCCGGGGGCCGACACTGAAGCTTTCTTT. This gives the protein CASSLAPGADTEAFF.

The rearrangement uses TRBV29-1 and TRBJ2-7; the D is unclear. The CDR3 has 11 residues. Germline assignment: CDR1 SQVTM and CDR2 ANQGSEA. Trimming cost V 4 bases and J 6 bases, with 10 bases left between them. Here the CDR3 DNA reads TGCAGCGTTGCTGAAGGTGGCGAGCAGTACTTC. Its translation: CSVAEGGEQYF.

This chain links TRBV6-4 with TRBJ2-2; 9 bases are a match to TRBD2. The CDR3 has 15 residues. The V gene end was trimmed by 5 bases and the J gene end by 5 bases; junction bases not matched to a gene: 6. CDR1 MRHNA and CDR2 SNTAGT come from the germline V gene. The CDR3 loop reads CASSYSGGTTGELFF. Written as DNA, the CDR3 is TGTGCCAGCAGTTACAGCGGGGGGACAACCGGGGAGCTGTTTTTT.

The gene calls are TRBV27 and TRBJ2-5, with 7 bases fitting TRBD1. Germline CDR1 reads MNHEY; CDR2 reads SMNVEV (reference sequence). V dropped 5 bases and J dropped 4; count of bases not matched to a gene: 4. This CDR3 spans 13 amino acids. CDR3 in DNA: TGTGCCAGCAGTAAAAACAGGGGAGAGACCCAGTACTTC. Its protein product is CASSKNRGETQYF.

The chain is built from TRBV5-1 and TRBJ2-5; TRBD1 aligns across 9 bases. V lost 2 bases and J lost 5; bases outside the gene matches: 1. CDR1 is SGHRS, CDR2 YFSETQ, per germline. The CDR3 totals 13 residues. The CDR3 nucleotides are TGCGCCAGCAGCTTTGACAGGGGGGAGACCCAGTACTTC. Amino acid sequence: CASSFDRGETQYF.

The chain employs TRBV2 and TRBJ1-4; D is ambiguous. The V gene lost 7 bases and the J gene lost 8 bases, with 11 bases spanning the gap. Per the germline V gene, CDR1 is SNHLY and CDR2 is FYNNEI. The CDR3 spans 12 residues. The CDR3 region is CASINYGEKLFF. The CDR3 nucleotides are TGTGCCAGCATTAATTATGGAGAAAAACTGTTTTTT.

This clone was picked up a small number of times. The chain has TRBV11-3 and TRBJ2-7, with D perhaps being TRBD1 or TRBD2 (5 bases each). This CDR3 is built from 13 residues. Per germline, CDR1 SGHNT and CDR2 YENEEA. Trimming took 8 bases from V and 3 from J, leaving 14 bases between them. The CDR3 nucleotides are TGTGCCAGCCCCCGGGACCCGGGCTACGAGCAGTACTTC. Translation: CASPRDPGYEQYF.

There are a few counts of this clone. The gene calls are TRBV30 and TRBJ1-1, with D maybe TRBD1 (6 bases). The CDR3 is 13 residues long. The germline CDR1 and CDR2 sequences are GTSNPN and SVGIG (reference sequence). V was clipped by 3 bases and J by 1 base, with 9 bases between them. CDR3 sequence: CAWRGQPNTEAFF. The CDR3 DNA is TGTGCCTGGAGAGGACAGCCGAACACTGAAGCTTTCTTT.

This clone was observed a few times. The V call is TRBV6-5, the J call TRBJ2-5, with a tentative D call TRBD2 (5 bases). This CDR3 is built from 16 residues. Trimming took off 0 bases at V and 4 bases at J, with 15 bases between the two ends. Looked up from germline, CDR1 is MNHEY and CDR2 is SVGAGI. DNA of the CDR3: TGTGCCAGCAGTTACTCAGGGTCCTCGGCGGGAGAGACCCAGTACTTC. Amino acid sequence: CASSYSGSSAGETQYF.

For the CDR3, the DNA is TGTGCCAGCAGACCGGGACAGGGGGATGGCACTGAAGCTTTCTTT. As protein: CASRPGQGDGTEAFF. J is TRBJ1-1 and V is TRBV28, with 11 bases that match TRBD1. The CDR3 totals 15 residues. Trimming cost V 6 bases and J 4 bases; bases outside gene matches: 7. Germline values: CDR1 MDHEN, CDR2 SYDVKM.

In the case of this clone: Relative to the germline gene, one junction end is altered; a read error may explain this. The rearrangement links TRBV9 to TRBJ1-2; D is unclear. From germline, CDR1 is SGDLS and CDR2 YYNGEE. CDR3 length equals 13 residues. DNA for the CDR3: TGTGCCAGCAGCGTGTCAGGTGCGGAACCTCCTAACTTC. As protein: CASSVSGAEPPNF.

The chain combines TRBV7-8 with TRBJ2-5; D may be TRBD2 (5 bases). Germline lookup yields CDR1 SGHVS and CDR2 FQNEAQ. V gave up 2 bases and J gave up 1 base, with 11 bases separating them. The CDR3 totals 15 residues. In DNA, the CDR3 is TGTGCCAGCAGCTTATATCCGGGAACCCAAGAGACCCAGTACTTC. The encoded protein is CASSLYPGTQETQYF. Based on the CDR3 plus reference TRBV7-8 and TRBJ2-5, the full variable domain is GAGVSQSPRYKVAKRGQDVALRCDPISGHVSLFWYQQALGQGPEFLTYFQNEAQLDKSGLPSDRFFAERPEGSVSTLKIQRTQQEDSAVYLCASSLYPGTQETQYFGPGTRLLVL.

This clone has only a few counts. The chain combines TRBV28 with TRBJ2-1, with TRBD2 matching 11 bases. The CDR3 totals 14 residues. J gave up 4 bases and V 8 bases, and 4 bases lay outside the gene matches. In germline, CDR1 is MDHEN, CDR2 SYDVKM. The CDR3 spells CASLLAGAYNEQFF. The CDR3 DNA reads as TGTGCCAGCCTACTAGCGGGGGCTTACAATGAGCAGTTCTTC.

CDR3 sequence reads: CASSPGTGISGEKLFF. In DNA form, the CDR3 reads TGTGCCAGTAGCCCGGGGACGGGAATTTCTGGTGAAAAACTGTTTTTT. The chain combines TRBV19 with TRBJ1-4; TRBD1 is a possible D gene (5 bases). Germline loops: CDR1 LNHDA, CDR2 SQIVND (reference sequence). Trimming took 6 bases from V and 7 from J, leaving 21 bases between them. The CDR3 consists of 16 residues.

The rearrangement joins TRBV7-9 to TRBJ1-5; no clear D. Germline V gene sequence: CDR1 SEHNR, CDR2 FQNEAQ (reference sequence). The CDR3 extends over 15 amino acids. V was shortened by 2 bases and J by 1 base, with 9 bases between the two germline ends. The CDR3 DNA sequence: TGTGCCAGCAGCTTAAGCGGAGGGAGCAATCAGCCCCAGCATTTT. Its protein product is CASSLSGGSNQPQHF. Filled out from reference TRBV7-9 and TRBJ1-5, the complete variable domain reads DTGVSQNPRHKITKRGQNVTFRCDPISEHNRLYWYRQTLGQGPEFLTYFQNEAQLEKSRLLSDRFSAERPKGSFSTLEIQRTEQGDSAMYLCASSLSGGSNQPQHFGDGTRLSIL.

The rearrangement links TRBV18 to TRBJ1-1, with D tentatively TRBD1 (5 bases). The germline gives CDR1 KGHSH, CDR2 LQKENI. The CDR3 contains 13 residues. Trimming took off 5 bases at V and 0 bases at J, with 7 bases between the two ends. The CDR3 sequence is CASSGGVNTEAFF. For the CDR3, the DNA is TGTGCCAGCTCAGGGGGTGTGAACACTGAAGCTTTCTTT. Filled out from reference TRBV18 and TRBJ1-1, the complete variable domain reads NAGVMQNPRHLVRRRGQEARLRCSPMKGHSHVYWYRQLPEEGLKFMVYLQKENIIDESGMPKERFSAEFPKEGPSILRIQQVVRGDSAAYFCASSGGVNTEAFFGQGTRLTVV.

The rearrangement joins TRBV5-4 to TRBJ2-2; D might be TRBD2 (5 bases). The CDR3 sequence is 15 residues long. Deletions cut 4 bases from V and 7 bases from J, with 17 bases between. In germline, CDR1 is SGHNT, CDR2 YYREEE (reference sequence). The CDR3 protein is CASSRVEVLGGELFF. DNA of the CDR3: TGTGCCAGCAGCCGCGTGGAGGTCCTGGGCGGGGAGCTGTTTTTT.

The chain recombines TRBV19 with TRBJ1-1; D unclear. This CDR3 contains 12 residues. Trimming removed 6 bases from V and 6 bases from J, with 11 bases in between. Germline CDR1 reads LNHDA; CDR2 reads SQIVND (reference sequence). CDR3 sequence: CASRGRVAEAFF. The CDR3 nucleotides are TGTGCCAGTAGGGGGAGGGTGGCTGAAGCTTTCTTT.

The V call is TRBV11-3, the J call TRBJ1-1; no reliable D call. Trimming stripped 5 bases from V and 1 base from J, with 8 bases between. The CDR3 covers 13 residues. Germline V gene sequence: CDR1 SGHNT, CDR2 YENEEA. The CDR3 here is CASSLQQNTEAFF. CDR3 in DNA: TGTGCCAGCAGCCTACAACAGAACACTGAAGCTTTCTTT.

This chain uses TRBV2 with TRBJ1-5, with D possibly being TRBD1 (6 bases). Trimming pared 6 bases from V and 1 base from J, leaving 10 bases between. Germline CDR1 and CDR2: SNHLY and FYNNEI. The CDR3 covers 14 residues. The CDR3 nucleotides read TGTGCCAGCAGCTCACAGGGAAGCAATCAGCCCCAGCATTTT. Translation gives CASSSQGSNQPQHF. Full variable domain (remainder filled in from reference TRBV2 and TRBJ1-5): EPEVTQTPSHQVTQMGQEVILRCVPISNHLYFYWYRQILGQKVEFLVSFYNNEISEKSEIFDDQFSVERPDGSNFTLKIRSTKLEDSAMYFCASSSQGSNQPQHFGDGTRLSIL.

The rearrangement joins TRBV6-5 to TRBJ2-7; weak D call: TRBD1 (6 bases). The V end was cut by 4 bases, the J end by 2 bases, with 12 bases between. This CDR3 has 14 residues. Germline-derived CDR1 and CDR2 are MNHEY and SVGAGI. The CDR3 loop is CASSLTGQPYEQYF. DNA for the CDR3: TGTGCCAGCAGTTTAACGGGACAACCCTACGAGCAGTACTTC.

CDR3 coding DNA: TGTGCCACCAGCACCAAAGAGCCCGACAGGGACCATAACACCGGGGAGCTGTTTTTT. Its translation is CATSTKEPDRDHNTGELFF. The rearrangement joins TRBV15 to TRBJ2-2, with 7 nucleotides matching TRBD1. The CDR3 is made up of 19 amino acids. J was trimmed by 2 bases and V by 4 bases; bases with no gene match: 16. In germline, CDR1 is LNHNV, CDR2 YYDKDF (reference sequence). Full variable domain (outside the CDR3, taken from reference TRBV15 and TRBJ2-2): DAMVIQNPRYQVTQFGKPVTLSCSQTLNHNVMYWYQQKSSQAPKLLFHYYDKDFNNEADTPDNFQSRRPNTSFCFLDIRSPGLGDTAMYLCATSTKEPDRDHNTGELFFGEGSRLTVL.

This chain links TRBV5-4 with TRBJ2-5, with 8 nucleotides matching TRBD1. Germline loops: CDR1 SGHNT, CDR2 YYREEE (reference sequence). V lost 1 base to trimming and J lost 4 bases; unmatched junction nucleotides: 6. The CDR3 contains 15 residues. The CDR3: CASSLPGGSGETQYF. The CDR3 nucleotides read TGTGCCAGCAGCTTGCCAGGGGGCTCTGGAGAGACCCAGTACTTC.

DNA for the CDR3: TGTGCCAGCAGCTTAGGGCCAGGGGGTGGCTACACCTTC. This sequence encodes CASSLGPGGGYTF. V gene TRBV7-3 combines with J gene TRBJ1-2; 7 bases align to TRBD1. In germline, CDR1 is SGHTA, CDR2 FQGTGA. The CDR3 is 13 residues long. V lost 2 bases to trimming and J lost 7 bases; unmatched junction nucleotides: 4.

This chain's CDR3 is CASSLRAYGDEQFF. The CDR3 DNA follows: TGCGCCAGCAGCTTGAGGGCCTACGGGGATGAGCAGTTCTTC. This chain joins TRBV5-1 and TRBJ2-1; a possible D gene is TRBD2 (5 bases). Trimming took off 1 base at V and 8 bases at J, with 13 bases between the two ends. CDR3 length: 14 residues. Germline-derived CDR1 and CDR2 are SGHRS and YFSETQ.

The V and J genes are TRBV2 and TRBJ2-7, with TRBD1 matching over 8 bases. The CDR3 is made up of 15 amino acids. CDR1 and CDR2 (germline): SNHLY, FYNNEI. J was trimmed by 6 bases and V by 3 bases; bases with no gene match: 10. CDR3 in amino acids: CASSDLGQGAAEQYF. DNA for the CDR3: TGTGCCAGCAGTGACCTCGGGCAGGGGGCGGCCGAGCAGTACTTC.

This clone was picked up one time. The chain links TRBV5-1 to TRBJ1-4; unclear D gene. The CDR3 runs 15 residues. With 5 bases removed from V and 6 bases from J, the gap between germline ends came to 17 bases. The germline gives CDR1 SGHRS, CDR2 YFSETQ. CDR3 coding DNA: TGCGCCAGCAGTCCCATTCCTAGCATTGATGAAAAACTGTTTTTT. It encodes CASSPIPSIDEKLFF.

This clone showed up just once. The V gene is TRBV6-1, the J gene TRBJ1-5; the D is unclear. With 2 bases removed from V and 0 bases from J, the gap between germline ends came to 11 bases. Germline CDR1 and CDR2: MNHNS and SASEGT. The length of the CDR3 is 16 residues. The CDR3 loop is CASSERAGYSNQPQHF. CDR3 DNA sequence: TGTGCCAGCAGTGAACGGGCAGGCTATAGCAATCAGCCCCAGCATTTT.